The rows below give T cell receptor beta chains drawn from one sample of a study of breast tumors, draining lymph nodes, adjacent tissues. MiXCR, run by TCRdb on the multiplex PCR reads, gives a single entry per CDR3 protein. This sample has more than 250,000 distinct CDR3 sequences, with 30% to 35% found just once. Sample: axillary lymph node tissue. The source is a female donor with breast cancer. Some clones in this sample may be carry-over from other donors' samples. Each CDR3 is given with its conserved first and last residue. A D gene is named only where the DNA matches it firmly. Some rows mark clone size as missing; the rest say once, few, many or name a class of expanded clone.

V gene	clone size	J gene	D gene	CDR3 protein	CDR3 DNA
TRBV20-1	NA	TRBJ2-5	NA	CSVTPSSETQYF	TGCAGTGTAACCCCGTCTTCAGAGACCCAGTACTTC
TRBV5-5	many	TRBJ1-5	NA	CASSRGEAGGNQPQHF	TGTGCCAGCAGTCGTGGGGAAGCAGGCGGCAATCAGCCCCAGCATTTT
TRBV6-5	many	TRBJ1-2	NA	CASSISRGPNYGYTF	TGTGCCAGCAGCATTTCACGGGGACCTAACTATGGCTACACCTTC
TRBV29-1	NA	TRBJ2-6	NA	CSVDGTRGANVLTF	TGCAGCGTTGACGGGACAAGAGGGGCCAACGTCCTGACTTTC
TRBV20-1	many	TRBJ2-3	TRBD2	CSARVLAGVMDTQYF	TGCAGTGCTAGAGTCTTAGCGGGAGTCATGGATACGCAGTATTTT
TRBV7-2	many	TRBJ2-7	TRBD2	CASSLVKLAGAYEQYF	TGTGCCAGCAGCTTAGTGAAGCTAGCGGGAGCCTACGAGCAGTACTTC
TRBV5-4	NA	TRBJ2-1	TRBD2	CASSSTSGGSYNEQFF	TGTGCCAGCAGCTCCACTAGCGGGGGTTCCTACAATGAGCAGTTCTTC
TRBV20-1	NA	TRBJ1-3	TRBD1	CSADTGGTGNTVYF	TGCAGTGCAGACACAGGGGGCACCGGAAACACCGTATATTTT
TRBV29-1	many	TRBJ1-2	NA	CSVEVGGYGYTF	TGCAGCGTTGAAGTCGGGGGCTATGGCTACACCTTC
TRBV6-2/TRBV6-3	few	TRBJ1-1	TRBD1	CASNMGQENTEAFF	TGTGCCAGCAACATGGGACAGGAGAACACTGAAGCTTTCTTT
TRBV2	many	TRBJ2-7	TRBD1	CASRARTGSEEQYF	TGTGCCAGCAGGGCCCGGACAGGATCTGAAGAGCAGTACTTC
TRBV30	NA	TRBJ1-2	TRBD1	CAWNQGARSYGYTF	TGTGCCTGGAACCAGGGGGCGCGGAGCTATGGCTACACCTTC
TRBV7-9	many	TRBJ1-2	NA	CASSPFVFVDSYGYTF	TGTGCCAGCAGCCCCTTTGTTTTCGTGGACAGCTATGGCTACACCTTC
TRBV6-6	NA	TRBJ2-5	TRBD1	CASSPQDRGEIETQYF	TGTGCCAGCAGTCCCCAGGACAGGGGGGAGATTGAGACCCAGTACTTC
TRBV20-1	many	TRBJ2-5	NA	CSARALLRGSVRETQYF	TGCAGTGCTAGAGCCCTCCTTAGGGGGAGCGTCCGGGAGACCCAGTACTTC
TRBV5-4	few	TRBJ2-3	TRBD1	CASSLDGTGGQGDTQYF	TGTGCCAGCAGCTTGGATGGAACAGGGGGCCAAGGGGATACGCAGTATTTT
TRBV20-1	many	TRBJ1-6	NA	CSARDSPLHF	TGCAGTGCTAGAGATTCACCCCTCCACTTT
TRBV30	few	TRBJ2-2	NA	CAWSVQLGGELFF	TGTGCCTGGAGTGTACAACTGGGGGGGGAGCTGTTTTTT
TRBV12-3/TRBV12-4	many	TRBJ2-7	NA	CASSLRTGREQYF	TGTGCCAGCAGTTTAAGAACAGGGAGAGAGCAGTACTTC
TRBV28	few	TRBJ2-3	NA	CASIPRDRVNTQYF	TGTGCCAGCATACCGCGGGACAGAGTAAATACGCAGTATTTT
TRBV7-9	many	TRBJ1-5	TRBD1	CASSYGTDNQPQHF	TGTGCCAGCAGCTACGGGACAGACAATCAGCCCCAGCATTTT
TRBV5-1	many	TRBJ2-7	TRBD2	CASSQGSPSGYEQYF	TGCGCCAGCAGCCAAGGTTCCCCTAGCGGTTACGAGCAGTACTTC
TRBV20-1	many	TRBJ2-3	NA	CSASRGGIYDTQYF	TGCAGTGCTAGTCGGGGCGGGATATATGATACGCAGTATTTT
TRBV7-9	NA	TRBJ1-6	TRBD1	CASSLARTGGRSPLHF	TGTGCCAGCAGCTTAGCACGAACAGGGGGCAGATCGCCCCTCCACTTT
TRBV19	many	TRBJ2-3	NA	CASSKGPNTDTQYF	TGTGCCAGTAGTAAAGGCCCCAACACAGATACGCAGTATTTT
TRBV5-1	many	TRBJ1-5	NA	CASSLGRTEDYSNQPQHF	TGCGCCAGCAGCTTGGGGAGGACGGAGGATTATAGCAATCAGCCCCAGCATTTT
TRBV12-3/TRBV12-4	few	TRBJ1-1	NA	CASSLASAASELWF	TGTGCCAGCAGTTTAGCATCCGCAGCCTCGGAGCTTTGGTTT
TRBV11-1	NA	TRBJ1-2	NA	CANRRSGGKNYGYTF	TGTGCCAACCGCCGGTCCGGGGGTAAGAACTATGGCTACACCTTC
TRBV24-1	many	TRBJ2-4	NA	CATSDLRAGLAKNIQYF	TGTGCCACCAGTGACTTAAGGGCGGGGCTAGCCAAAAACATTCAGTACTTC
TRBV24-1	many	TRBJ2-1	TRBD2	CATRQLTSGVYNEQFF	TGTGCCACCAGGCAATTAACTAGCGGGGTCTACAATGAGCAGTTCTTC
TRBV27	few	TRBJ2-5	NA	CASSLQRGETQYF	TGTGCCAGCAGTTTACAAAGGGGGGAGACCCAGTACTTC
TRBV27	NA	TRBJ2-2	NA	CASSFYSGELVF	TGTGCCAGCAGTTTTTATTCCGGGGAGCTGGTTTTT
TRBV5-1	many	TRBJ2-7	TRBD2	CASSLEPSGRASDF	TGCGCCAGCAGCTTGGAACCCAGCGGGAGGGCCTCGGACTTC
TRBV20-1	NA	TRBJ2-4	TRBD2	CSARRREEDGNIQYF	TGCAGTGCTAGAAGGCGGGAGGAGGATGGAAACATTCAGTACTTC
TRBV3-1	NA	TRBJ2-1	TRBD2	CASGTSGYYNEQFF	TGTGCCAGCGGAACTAGCGGGTACTACAATGAGCAGTTCTTC
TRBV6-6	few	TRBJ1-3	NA	CASSRSGRNTIYF	TGTGCCAGCAGCCGCTCTGGCCGAAACACCATATACTTT
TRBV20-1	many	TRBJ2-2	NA	CSARSGTGELFF	TGCAGTGCTAGGTCCGGGACAGGGGAGCTGTTTTTT
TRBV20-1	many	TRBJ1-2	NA	CSAGVLPYGYTF	TGCAGTGCTGGGGTCCTCCCCTATGGCTACACCTTC
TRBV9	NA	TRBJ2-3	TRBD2	CASSRRTSGSVDTQYF	TGTGCCAGCTCACGGAGGACTAGCGGGAGCGTAGATACGCAGTATTTT
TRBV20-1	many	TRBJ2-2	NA	CSASQHRGPNTGELFF	TGCAGTGCTAGCCAACACAGAGGCCCGAACACCGGGGAGCTGTTTTTT
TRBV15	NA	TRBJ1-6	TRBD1	CATSSDRGISPLHF	TGTGCCACCAGCAGCGACAGGGGGATTTCACCCCTCCACTTT
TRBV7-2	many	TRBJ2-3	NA	CASSKPILGGRNTDTQYF	TGTGCCAGCAGCAAACCTATTCTGGGCGGGCGGAACACAGATACGCAGTATTTT
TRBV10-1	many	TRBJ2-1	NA	CASSDPSFYNEQFF	TGCGCCAGCAGTGATCCCAGTTTCTACAATGAGCAGTTCTTC
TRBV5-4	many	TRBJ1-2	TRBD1	CASSPVPGQGNYGYTF	TGTGCCAGCAGCCCCGTCCCGGGACAGGGAAACTATGGCTACACCTTC
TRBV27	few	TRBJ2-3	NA	CASSLSPDTQYF	TGTGCCAGCAGTTTATCTCCAGATACGCAGTATTTT
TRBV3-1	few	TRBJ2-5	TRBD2	CASSHLTSGSEETQYF	TGTGCCAGCAGCCACCTGACTAGCGGGAGCGAAGAGACCCAGTACTTC
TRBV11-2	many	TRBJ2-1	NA	CASSILATQGEFF	TGTGCCAGCAGCATCCTAGCGACCCAGGGGGAGTTCTTC
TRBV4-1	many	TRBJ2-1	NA	CASSQESGPYNEQFF	TGCGCCAGCAGCCAAGAGAGCGGCCCCTACAATGAGCAGTTCTTC
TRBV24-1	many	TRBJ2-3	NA	CATSPTGRSTDTQYF	TGTGCCACCAGTCCAACAGGGCGTAGCACAGATACGCAGTATTTT